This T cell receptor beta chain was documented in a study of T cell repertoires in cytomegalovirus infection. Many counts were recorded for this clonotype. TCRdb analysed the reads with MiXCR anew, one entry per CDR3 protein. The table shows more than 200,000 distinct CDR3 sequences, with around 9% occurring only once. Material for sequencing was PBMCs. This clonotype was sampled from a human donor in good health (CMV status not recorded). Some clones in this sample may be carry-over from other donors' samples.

The CDR3 nucleotides read TGTGCCAGCAGCTTAATGGCAGAGACGGGACAGGGGAAAGAGACCCAGTACTTC. This gives the protein CASSLMAETGQGKETQYF. The V gene is TRBV7-3, the J gene TRBJ2-5, with 10 bases that match TRBD1. J lost 3 bases, V lost 1 base, and 11 bases had no gene match. The CDR3 length is 18 residues. Germline CDR1 reads SGHTA; CDR2 reads FQGTGA.